The 19 T cell receptor beta chains reported below all come from one sample, sequenced in a study of control samples from healthy donors and cancer patients. TCRdb keeps only in-frame clones here, not all; method: immunoSEQ multiplex PCR. Here the sample spans more than 100,000 clones, approximately 88% being singletons. The sample consisted of blood. These receptors all stem from a man aged 35 to 55 in good health.

The V gene is TRBV6-5, the J gene TRBJ1-1; D gene ambiguous. With 10 bases removed from V and 1 base from J, the gap between germline ends came to 16 bases. Germline CDR1 is MNHEY and CDR2 is SVGAGI. The CDR3 covers 14 residues. CDR3 sequence reads: CATLPVSSNTEAFF. CDR3 DNA: TGTGCCACTCTCCCGGTCTCATCGAACACTGAAGCTTTCTTT.

This rearrangement joins TRBV7-3 to TRBJ2-3, with TRBD2 matching over 7 bases. J gave up 4 bases and V 2 bases, and 6 bases lay outside the gene matches. Germline V gene sequence: CDR1 SGHTA, CDR2 FQGTGA. The CDR3 has 15 residues. The CDR3 is CASSLGLGGPDTQYF. The CDR3 coding sequence is TGTGCCAGCAGCTTAGGCCTGGGAGGGCCAGATACGCAGTATTTT.

The rearrangement uses TRBV19 and TRBJ2-2; D not resolved. The CDR3 sequence is 12 residues long. Trimming took 7 bases from V and 7 from J, leaving 10 bases between them. Germline V gene lookup returns CDR1 LNHDA and CDR2 SQIVND (reference sequence). CDR3 amino acids: CASTHPFGELFF. In DNA form, the CDR3 reads TGTGCCAGTACCCATCCTTTCGGGGAGCTGTTTTTT.

The gene calls are TRBV5-6 and TRBJ2-7; no reliable D call. Trimming cost V 4 bases and J 2 bases, with 7 bases left between them. This CDR3 has 12 amino acids. CDR1 SGHDT and CDR2 YYEEEE come from the germline V gene. The DNA for the CDR3 is TGTGCCAGCAGCACCCGGACCTACGAGCAGTACTTC. Residues: CASSTRTYEQYF. The whole variable domain, filled in from reference TRBV5-6 and TRBJ2-7, reads DAGVTQSPTHLIKTRGQQVTLRCSPKSGHDTVSWYQQALGQGPQFIFQYYEEEERQRGNFPDRFSGHQFPNYSSELNVNALLLGDSALYLCASSTRTYEQYFGPGTRLTVT.

This chain uses TRBV18 with TRBJ2-1; D unclear. Germline values: CDR1 KGHSH, CDR2 LQKENI. Trimming cost V 0 bases and J 2 bases, with 2 bases left between them. CDR3 size: 13 residues. CDR3 DNA: TGTGCCAGCTCACCACCTACCTACAATGAGCAGTTCTTC. It codes for CASSPPTYNEQFF.

The chain combines TRBV2 with TRBJ1-2; the D gene is possibly TRBD1 (5 bases). The CDR3 sequence is 18 residues long. Germline V gene lookup returns CDR1 SNHLY and CDR2 FYNNEI. Trimming stripped 6 bases from V and 6 bases from J, with 29 bases between. The CDR3 nucleotides read TGTGCCAGCAGGGTAGACAGCGACGCTCCTGGGGTGAGGGATGGCTACACCTTC. This gives the protein CASRVDSDAPGVRDGYTF.

This clone was observed once. This chain joins TRBV7-9 and TRBJ1-6; TRBD1 matches 7 bases. There are 16 residues in the CDR3. V dropped 4 bases and J dropped 0; count of bases not matched to a gene: 3. Looked up from germline, CDR1 is SEHNR and CDR2 is FQNEAQ (reference sequence). The CDR3 DNA sequence: TGTGCCAGCAGCTCGGACAGGAGCTCCTATAATTCACCCCTCCACTTT. This gives the protein CASSSDRSSYNSPLHF.

The chain employs TRBV27 and TRBJ1-5; unclear D gene. The length of the CDR3 is 14 residues. Trimming removed 2 bases at V and 3 bases at J, with 8 bases between. The germline gives CDR1 MNHEY, CDR2 SMNVEV (reference sequence). Here the CDR3 DNA reads TGTGCCAGCAGTTTACTAGCGGTCAATCAGCCCCAGCATTTT. Translating it yields CASSLLAVNQPQHF.

The rearrangement uses TRBV7-9 and TRBJ2-5; maybe TRBD1 (6 bases). Trimming took 3 bases from V and 5 from J, leaving 13 bases between them. In germline, CDR1 is SEHNR, CDR2 FQNEAQ (reference sequence). The CDR3 totals 14 residues. The CDR3 DNA sequence: TGTGCCAGCAGCTTTCACAGGGATCGGGAGACCCAGTACTTC. Translated: CASSFHRDRETQYF.

Here the CDR3 reads CSVASITEQYF. The CDR3 DNA is TGCAGCGTGGCTAGCATCACCGAGCAGTACTTC. The chain employs TRBV29-1 and TRBJ2-7; tentative D call: TRBD2 (5 bases). Trimming cost V 6 bases and J 6 bases, with 12 bases left between them. Germline lookup yields CDR1 SQVTM and CDR2 ANQGSEA. This CDR3 has 11 amino acids.

The V gene is TRBV6-5, the J gene TRBJ1-3, with 7 bases that match TRBD1. V lost 6 bases to trimming and J lost 2 bases; unmatched junction nucleotides: 7. Germline V CDR1 and CDR2: MNHEY, SVGAGI. There are 15 residues in the CDR3. CDR3 sequence (DNA): TGTGCCAGCAGACGTAACAGGGGTACTGGAAACACCATATATTTT. This translates into CASRRNRGTGNTIYF.

The rearrangement joins TRBV7-2 to TRBJ1-3; D might be TRBD1 (5 bases). The germline V and J ends were trimmed by 4 bases and 3 bases, with 13 bases remaining between them. The CDR3 runs 15 residues. CDR1 is SGHTA, CDR2 FQGNSA, per germline. CDR3 sequence reads: CASSSLQGGGNTIYF. The CDR3 DNA is TGTGCCAGCAGCTCACTCCAGGGAGGTGGAAACACCATATATTTT.

This rearrangement joins TRBV2 to TRBJ1-5; tentatively, D is TRBD1 (5 bases). Trimming removed 2 bases at V and 4 bases at J, with 15 bases between. Per the germline V gene, CDR1 is SNHLY and CDR2 is FYNNEI. The CDR3 sequence is 16 residues long. The CDR3 DNA sequence: TGTGCCAGCAGTGAAAGAGGTGTCAGGGATAATCAGCCCCAGCATTTT. Residues: CASSERGVRDNQPQHF.

The rearrangement joins TRBV6-5 to TRBJ1-5, with TRBD1 matching over 7 bases. CDR3 size: 14 residues. J was trimmed by 4 bases and V by 8 bases; bases with no gene match: 8. Germline V CDR1 and CDR2: MNHEY, SVGAGI. CDR3 in DNA: TGTGCCAGCTCTAGGGACAGCGAAAATCAGCCCCAGCATTTT. Translation gives CASSRDSENQPQHF.

The gene calls are TRBV29-1 and TRBJ1-2; TRBD1 matches at 9 bases. V gave up 4 bases and J gave up 3 bases; unmatched junction bases: 3. Germline V gives CDR1 SQVTM, CDR2 ANQGSEA. This CDR3 contains 13 residues. The CDR3 sequence: CSVGTGADYGYTF. For the CDR3, the DNA is TGCAGCGTTGGGACAGGGGCGGACTATGGCTACACCTTC.

The count of this clone is one. This chain's CDR3 is CSVGQGARYTEAFF. CDR3 nucleotides: TGCAGCGTGGGACAGGGGGCCAGGTACACTGAAGCTTTCTTT. This chain uses TRBV29-1 with TRBJ1-1, with 12 bases aligning to TRBD1. Germline V gene sequence: CDR1 SQVTM, CDR2 ANQGSEA. Trimming removed 6 bases from V and 3 bases from J; junction bases left unmatched: 5. The CDR3 consists of 14 residues.

This clone has just one count. The CDR3 region is CASSPSRLMNTEAFF. The CDR3 nucleotides are TGCGCCAGCAGCCCTTCCAGGCTCATGAACACTGAAGCTTTCTTT. This chain uses TRBV4-1 with TRBJ1-1; D is undetermined. The CDR3 is 15 residues long. Germline V CDR1 and CDR2: MGHRA, YSYEKL. Trimming took 4 bases from V and 0 from J, leaving 12 bases between them.

The genes are TRBV14 and TRBJ1-1; D is unclear. Trimming removed 3 bases from V and 2 bases from J, with 10 bases in between. This CDR3 is built from 14 residues. Germline V gene sequence: CDR1 SGHDN, CDR2 FVKESK. CDR3 coding DNA: TGTGCCAGCAGCCACCTCGGTAGTAACACTGAAGCTTTCTTT. As protein: CASSHLGSNTEAFF.

The V call is TRBV7-8, the J call TRBJ1-2, with unresolved D. The V gene lost 11 bases and the J gene lost 6 bases, with 19 bases spanning the gap. Germline assignment: CDR1 SGHVS and CDR2 FQNEAQ. This CDR3 region has 13 residues. In DNA form, the CDR3 reads TGTGCCTCCCGAACAATCGGTGTTGATGGCTACACCTTC. Translated, it gives CASRTIGVDGYTF.